The 6 T cell receptor beta chains below all came from one sample that was sequenced in a study of T cell repertoires in cytomegalovirus infection. TCRdb ran MiXCR on the reads and lists one entry per CDR3 protein. The data hold some 700,000 distinct CDR3 sequences, with approximately 33% observed a single time. These TCRs are of unknown antigen specificity. The material sequenced was cultured PBMCs, taken from culture after CMV antigen stimulation. All receptors come from a human donor in good health (CMV status not recorded). Some clones in this sample may be carry-over from other donors' samples.

This clonotype has a handful of counts. CDR3 coding DNA: TGTGCCAGCAGCTTTCAAGGGGATGATGGAGAGACCCAGTACTTC. It encodes CASSFQGDDGETQYF. The chain uses TRBV7-2 and TRBJ2-5, with D perhaps TRBD1 (5 bases). With 3 bases removed from V and 4 bases from J, the gap between germline ends came to 15 bases. This CDR3 contains 15 residues. Looked up from germline, CDR1 is SGHTA and CDR2 is FQGNSA. Drawing the rest from reference TRBV7-2 and TRBJ2-5, the complete variable domain is GAGVSQSPSNKVTEKGKDVELRCDPISGHTALYWYRQSLGQGLEFLIYFQGNSAPDKSGLPSDRFSAERTGGSVSTLTIQRTQQEDSAVYLCASSFQGDDGETQYFGPGTRLLVL.

This clonotype turned up a few times. The chain is built from TRBV2 and TRBJ2-3, with 8 bases matching TRBD1. This CDR3 has 13 residues. J gave up 4 bases and V 7 bases, and 4 bases lay outside the gene matches. Germline V CDR1 and CDR2: SNHLY, FYNNEI. CDR3 sequence reads: CASTGQVADTQYF. The CDR3 DNA sequence: TGTGCCAGCACGGGACAGGTGGCAGATACGCAGTATTTT.

This chain joins TRBV20-1 and TRBJ2-5; D might be TRBD1 or TRBD2, each matching 5 bases. This CDR3 contains 17 residues. Between the trimmed V and J ends, which lost 3 bases and 2 bases, there was a span of 22 bases. Germline V gene sequence: CDR1 DFQATT, CDR2 SNEGSKA (reference sequence). In DNA, the CDR3 is TGCAGTGCTAGCAAACTCGCTGGGGGTTTGGGTCAAGAGACCCAGTACTTC. Translating gives CSASKLAGGLGQETQYF.

The genes are TRBV7-2 and TRBJ2-1; D not resolved. With 5 bases removed from V and 8 bases from J, the gap between germline ends came to 13 bases. The CDR3 covers 13 residues. Germline CDR1 SGHTA, CDR2 FQGNSA. The CDR3 region has the DNA TGTGCCAGCAGCCCAGAACCCCTGGATGAGCAGTTCTTC. Translation: CASSPEPLDEQFF.

CDR3 protein: CASGLAGNGANVLTF. CDR3 coding DNA: TGTGCCAGCGGACTAGCGGGGAATGGGGCCAACGTCCTGACTTTC. The chain joins TRBV10-3 to TRBJ2-6; 12 nucleotides agree with TRBD2. Germline lookup yields CDR1 ENHRY and CDR2 SYGVKD. The J segment lost 3 bases and the V segment lost 10 bases, leaving 4 bases of the junction unmatched. The CDR3 is 15 residues long.

This clonotype has more than one count but fewer than ten. The rearrangement uses TRBV7-2 and TRBJ1-5; D might be TRBD1 (6 bases). Germline CDR1 SGHTA, CDR2 FQGNSA. V dropped 1 base and J dropped 9 bases, with 16 bases sitting between them. The CDR3 consists of 15 residues. The CDR3 reads CASSLGAGDSWPQHF. For the CDR3, the DNA is TGTGCCAGCAGCTTAGGAGCAGGGGACTCTTGGCCCCAGCATTTT.